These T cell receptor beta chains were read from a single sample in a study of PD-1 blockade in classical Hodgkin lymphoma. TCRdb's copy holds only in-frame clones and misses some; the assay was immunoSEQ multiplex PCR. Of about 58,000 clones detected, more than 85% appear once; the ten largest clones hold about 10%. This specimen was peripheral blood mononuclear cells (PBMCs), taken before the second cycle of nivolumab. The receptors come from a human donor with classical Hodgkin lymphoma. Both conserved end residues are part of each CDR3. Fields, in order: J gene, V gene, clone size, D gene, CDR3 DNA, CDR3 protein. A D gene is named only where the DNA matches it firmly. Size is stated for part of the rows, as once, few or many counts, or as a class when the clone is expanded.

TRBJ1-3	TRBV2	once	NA	TGTGCCAGCAGTGGTTGGGTGCCGACTGGAAACACCATATATTTT	CASSGWVPTGNTIYF
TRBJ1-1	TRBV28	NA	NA	TGTGCCAGCAGTTTTAGGATCCGAGCTGAAGCTTTCTTT	CASSFRIRAEAFF
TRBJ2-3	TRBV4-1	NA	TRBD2	TGCGCCAGCAGCCAAGAAAGGACTAGCGGGAGGCTAAGCACAGATACGCAGTATTTT	CASSQERTSGRLSTDTQYF
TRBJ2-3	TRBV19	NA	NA	TGTGCCAGTAGTATAGGGGCCAGGGTGCCGGCAGATACGCAGTATTTT	CASSIGARVPADTQYF
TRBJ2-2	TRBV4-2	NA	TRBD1	TGTGCCAGCAGCCCGTACGACAGGGGCACCGGGGAGCTGTTTTTT	CASSPYDRGTGELFF
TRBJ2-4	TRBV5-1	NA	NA	TGCGCCAGCAGCAATGGAGGGACAGAGCTAGCCAAAAACATTCAGTACTTC	CASSNGGTELAKNIQYF
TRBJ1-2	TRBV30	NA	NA	TGTGCCTGGAGGGACGTAAACTATGGCTACACCTTC	CAWRDVNYGYTF
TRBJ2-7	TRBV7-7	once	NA	TGTGCCAGCAGCTTACTTTCCAAGGAATCCGAGCAGTACTTC	CASSLLSKESEQYF
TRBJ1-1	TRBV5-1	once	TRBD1	TGCGCCAGCAGCGCCGGTCCGGGACAGATCACTGAAGCTTTCTTT	CASSAGPGQITEAFF
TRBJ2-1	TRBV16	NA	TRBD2	TGTGCCAGCAGCCAAGAGCGGGAGGAATCCTACAATGAGCAGTTCTTC	CASSQEREESYNEQFF
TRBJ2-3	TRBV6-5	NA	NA	TGTGCCAGCAGTTCCTCCCCCCGGGGGCTGGGAGATACGCAGTATTTT	CASSSSPRGLGDTQYF
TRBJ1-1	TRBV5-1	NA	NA	TGCGCCAGCGGCGGGCAGGAGAACACTGAAGCTTTCTTT	CASGGQENTEAFF
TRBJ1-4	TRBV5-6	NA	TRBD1	TGTGCCAGCAGCTTGAATAATAGGGGACAGGGTGAAAAACTGTTTTTT	CASSLNNRGQGEKLFF
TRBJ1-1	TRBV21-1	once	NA	TGTGCCAGCAGCAAAGTAAGGCAGTTGAACACTGAAGCTTTCTTT	CASSKVRQLNTEAFF
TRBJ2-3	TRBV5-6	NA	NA	TGTGCCAGCAGCTTTGACTCTAAAGATACGCAGTATTTT	CASSFDSKDTQYF
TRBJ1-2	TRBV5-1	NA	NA	TGCGCCAGCAGCCCTCGGGGAGACTATGGCTACACCTTC	CASSPRGDYGYTF
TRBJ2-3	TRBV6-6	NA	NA	TGTGCCAGCATTGGATTTAAAAGCACAGATACGCAGTATTTT	CASIGFKSTDTQYF
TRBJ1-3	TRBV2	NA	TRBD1	TGTGCCAGCCGGGACAGAAACTCTGGAAACACCATATATTTT	CASRDRNSGNTIYF
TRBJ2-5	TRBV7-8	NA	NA	TGTGCCAGTTGGAGCCAAGAGACCCAGTACTTC	CASWSQETQYF
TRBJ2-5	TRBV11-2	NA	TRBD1	TGTGCCAGCAGTCGTCCCGGGACAGGGGCGGAGACCCAGTACTTC	CASSRPGTGAETQYF
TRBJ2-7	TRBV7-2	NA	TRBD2	TGTGCCAGCAGCCCAGCGGGGATCTCCTACGAGCAGTACTTC	CASSPAGISYEQYF
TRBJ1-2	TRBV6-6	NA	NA	TGTGCCAGCAGTATGACACGGGGTAACTATGGCTACACCTTC	CASSMTRGNYGYTF
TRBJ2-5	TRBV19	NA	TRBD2	TGTGCCAGTAAATGGAAGGGGCTAGCGGGGGGGACCCAGTACTTC	CASKWKGLAGGTQYF
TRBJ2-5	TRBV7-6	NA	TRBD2	TGTGCCAGCAGCTTTGCCGGGGGGGTGGAGACCCAGTACTTC	CASSFAGGVETQYF
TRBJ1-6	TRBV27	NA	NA	TGTGCCAGCAGTTTAAGATCGGGGGGCGACTCCTATAATTCACCCCTCCACTTT	CASSLRSGGDSYNSPLHF
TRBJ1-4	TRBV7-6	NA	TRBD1	TGTGCCAGCAGCTTAGCCACAGGGGGCTTTGAAAAACTGTTTTTT	CASSLATGGFEKLFF
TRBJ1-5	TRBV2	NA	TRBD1	TGTGCCAGCAGTGGGGGACAGGCTAGCAATCAGCCCCAGCATTTT	CASSGGQASNQPQHF
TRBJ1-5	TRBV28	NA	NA	TGTGCCAGCAGCTCACCCGGCCCTTATAGCAATCAGCCCCAGCATTTT	CASSSPGPYSNQPQHF
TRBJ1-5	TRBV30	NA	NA	TGTGCCTGGAGTGTACTCGGGGGACAGCCCCAGCATTTT	CAWSVLGGQPQHF
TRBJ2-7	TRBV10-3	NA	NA	TGTGCCATCAGTCAGACAGCGGCACACTCCTACGAGCAGTACTTC	CAISQTAAHSYEQYF
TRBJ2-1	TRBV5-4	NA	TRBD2	TGTGCCAGCAGCCCCGCAGGGACTAGTCGAAACAATGAGCAGTTCTTC	CASSPAGTSRNNEQFF
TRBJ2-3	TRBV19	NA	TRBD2	TGTGCCAGTAGTGGCGGGACTAGCGGGAAGCTAGATACGCAGTATTTT	CASSGGTSGKLDTQYF
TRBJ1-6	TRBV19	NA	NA	TGTGCCAGTAGTGTCACAGGGATGGGGGTTAATTCACCCCTCCACTTT	CASSVTGMGVNSPLHF
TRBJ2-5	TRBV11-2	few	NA	TGTGCCAGCAGCCCCTCCGGGGGACATCAAGAGACCCAGTACTTC	CASSPSGGHQETQYF
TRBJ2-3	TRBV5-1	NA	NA	TGCGCCAGCAGCCGGAATGCCTTGGACAATTCAGCAGATACGCAGTATTTT	CASSRNALDNSADTQYF
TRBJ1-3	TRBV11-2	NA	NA	TGTGCCAGCAGCTTAGTCCAGCGCTCTGGAAACACCATATATTTT	CASSLVQRSGNTIYF
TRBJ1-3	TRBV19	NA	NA	TGTGCCAGTATTAATCTGGACGCGCAAGGAAACACCATATATTTT	CASINLDAQGNTIYF
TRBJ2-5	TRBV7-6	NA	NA	TGTGCCAGCAGCTTATCTTTAGGGCAGGGCGGACAGACCCAGTACTTC	CASSLSLGQGGQTQYF
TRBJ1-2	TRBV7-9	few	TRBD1	TGTGCCAGCAGCTCTACAGGGGAGGCTAACTATGGCTACACCTTC	CASSSTGEANYGYTF
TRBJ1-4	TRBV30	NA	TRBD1	TGTGCCTGGAGTCGCCGGGACAGTAATGAAAAACTGTTTTTT	CAWSRRDSNEKLFF
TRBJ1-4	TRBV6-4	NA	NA	TGTGCCAGCCTAAAGTCGACAAGGAGGAATGAAAAACTGTTTTTT	CASLKSTRRNEKLFF
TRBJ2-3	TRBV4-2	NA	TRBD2	TGTGCCAGCAGCCAAACCGGGACTAGCGGGAGCGTAAGCACAGATACGCAGTATTTT	CASSQTGTSGSVSTDTQYF
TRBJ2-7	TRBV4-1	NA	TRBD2	TGCGCCAGCAGCCAACTGGATCTGATAGCGGGAGGATTTAACGAGCAGTACTTC	CASSQLDLIAGGFNEQYF
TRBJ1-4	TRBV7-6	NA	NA	TGTGCCAGCAGCTTGGCGAGTTCCTTTAATGAAAAACTGTTTTTT	CASSLASSFNEKLFF
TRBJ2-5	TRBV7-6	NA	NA	TGTGCCAGCAGCTTAGCGGGGGGAGGCGAGACCCAGTACTTC	CASSLAGGGETQYF
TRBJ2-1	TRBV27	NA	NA	TGTGCCAGCAGAACCATTCCCAATGAGCAGTTCTTC	CASRTIPNEQFF
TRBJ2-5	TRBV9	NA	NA	TGTGCCAGCAGTGTCTGTGTCAGGGAGGTGGAGACCCAGTACTTC	CASSVCVREVETQYF
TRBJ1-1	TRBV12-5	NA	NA	TGTGCTAGTGGGGACGGGACGGACTTCATGAACACTGAAGCTTTCTTT	CASGDGTDFMNTEAFF
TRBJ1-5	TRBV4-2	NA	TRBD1	TGTGCCAGCAGCCAAGAATGGGGACAGGGGAATCAGCCCCAGCATTTT	CASSQEWGQGNQPQHF
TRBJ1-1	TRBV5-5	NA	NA	TGTGCCAGCAGCTTGACAGGGCAGAACACTGAAGCTTTCTTT	CASSLTGQNTEAFF
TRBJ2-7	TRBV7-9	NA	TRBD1	TGTGCCAGCAGCGCCGCCCGGGACAGCCCTGCCTACGAGCAGTACTTC	CASSAARDSPAYEQYF
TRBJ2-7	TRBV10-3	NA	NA	TGTGCCATATCCGACCCCTTCTTCGCCTACGAGCAGTACTTC	CAISDPFFAYEQYF
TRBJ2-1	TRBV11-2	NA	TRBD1	TGTGCCAGCAGCTGGCGGCAGGGGGCGCGGAATGAGCAGTTCTTC	CASSWRQGARNEQFF
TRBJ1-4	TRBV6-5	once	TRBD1	TGTGCCAGCAGTTACTCGGTGACAGGGTCGGATGAAAAACTGTTTTTT	CASSYSVTGSDEKLFF
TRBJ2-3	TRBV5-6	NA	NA	TGTGCCAGCAGCTCGGACATATACACAGATACGCAGTATTTT	CASSSDIYTDTQYF
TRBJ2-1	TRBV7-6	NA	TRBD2	TGTGCCAGCAGCTTTCTAGCGGGAGGGCCGAAGGCCTACAATGAGCAGTTCTTC	CASSFLAGGPKAYNEQFF
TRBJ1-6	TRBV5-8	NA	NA	TGTGCCAGCAGCATCGCAACAATCTATAATTCACCCCTCCACTTT	CASSIATIYNSPLHF
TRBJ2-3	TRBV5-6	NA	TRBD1	TGTGCCAGCAGGGAGACAGGGGGGGCGGGTACGCAGTATTTT	CASRETGGAGTQYF
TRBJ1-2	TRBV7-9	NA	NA	TGTGCCAGCAGCTTTTCATGGGAAGCTAACTATGGCTATACCTTC	CASSFSWEANYGYTF